Each of the 19 T cell receptor beta chains below was sequenced from the same sample in a study of T-cell memory formation after mild COVID-19. TCRdb passed the 5' RACE reads through MiXCR, listing each CDR3 protein once. The sample carries roughly 150,000 distinct CDR3 sequences, about 14% recorded once. The sample was PBMCs or a T cell subset sorted from them (not recorded which). The source is an adult woman who had mild COVID-19 (a few samples of this study predate the infection). Cell type and time point are not known.

This clonotype was recorded at least ten times. V and J are TRBV7-9 and TRBJ1-1; possible D gene TRBD1, 6 bases. Germline-derived CDR1 and CDR2 are SEHNR and FQNEAQ (reference sequence). This CDR3 has 15 amino acids. V lost 5 bases, J lost 4 bases, and 17 bases lay in between. CDR3 region: CASSHSTGLVTEAFF. As DNA, the CDR3 is TGTGCCAGCAGCCACTCAACAGGGCTCGTCACTGAAGCTTTCTTT. The full variable domain, with the rest looked up from reference TRBV7-9 and TRBJ1-1, is DTGVSQNPRHKITKRGQNVTFRCDPISEHNRLYWYRQTLGQGPEFLTYFQNEAQLEKSRLLSDRFSAERPKGSFSTLEIQRTEQGDSAMYLCASSHSTGLVTEAFFGQGTRLTVV.

The chain carries TRBV15 and TRBJ2-7; possible D gene TRBD2, 6 bases. This CDR3 has 15 amino acids. V was pared by 3 bases and J by 4 bases, with 16 bases between. Germline lookup yields CDR1 LNHNV and CDR2 YYDKDF (reference sequence). CDR3: CATSRARRASYEQYF. The CDR3 DNA reads as TGTGCCACCAGCAGGGCCCGGAGGGCCTCTTACGAGCAGTACTTC.

This clonotype was observed a few times. The chain carries TRBV6-5 and TRBJ2-1; 9 bases line up with TRBD1. The CDR3 loop spans 18 amino acids. The junction had 9 bases not matched to a gene; V was cut back by 0 bases and J by 3 bases. Germline V CDR1 and CDR2: MNHEY, SVGAGI. CDR3: CASSYSRGQGGFYNEQFF. The DNA for the CDR3 is TGTGCCAGCAGTTACTCGAGGGGACAGGGTGGGTTCTACAATGAGCAGTTCTTC.

This sequence joins TRBV2 and TRBJ1-5; no firm D call. Per the germline V gene, CDR1 is SNHLY and CDR2 is FYNNEI. Trimming stripped 7 bases from V and 0 bases from J, with 7 bases between. The CDR3 is 13 residues long. DNA for the CDR3: TGTGCCAGCAAACTGAATAGCAATCAGCCCCAGCATTTT. Protein: CASKLNSNQPQHF.

V and J are TRBV20-1 and TRBJ2-1; 7 bases align to TRBD1. The CDR3 has 17 amino acids. J lost 0 bases, V lost 3 bases, and 11 bases had no gene match. Germline V gene data show CDR1 as DFQATT and CDR2 as SNEGSKA (reference sequence). CDR3 nucleotide sequence: TGCAGTGCTAGGGAAGAGACAGGGACCCACTCCTACAATGAGCAGTTCTTC. It yields the protein CSAREETGTHSYNEQFF.

The rearrangement links TRBV7-9 to TRBJ2-6; D is perhaps TRBD2 (5 bases). Germline lookup yields CDR1 SEHNR and CDR2 FQNEAQ (reference sequence). CDR3 length equals 16 residues. V dropped 3 bases and J dropped 3 bases, with 12 bases sitting between them. The CDR3 here is CASSFVPGLGANVLTF. Here the CDR3 DNA reads TGTGCCAGCAGCTTTGTTCCAGGACTTGGGGCCAACGTCCTGACTTTC.

This clonotype was counted a few times. CDR3 in amino acids: CASSQETGNEQYF. CDR3 nucleotide sequence: TGCGCCAGCAGCCAGGAGACAGGGAACGAGCAGTACTTC. The rearrangement uses TRBV4-3 and TRBJ2-7, with TRBD1 matching over 7 bases. The CDR3 runs to 13 residues. The V gene end was trimmed by 3 bases and the J gene end by 5 bases; junction bases not matched to a gene: 4. The germline CDR1 and CDR2 sequences are LGHNA and YSLEER.

V and J are TRBV5-1 and TRBJ2-5; 10 bases agree with TRBD2. The germline CDR1 and CDR2 sequences are SGHRS and YFSETQ. The CDR3 loop spans 14 amino acids. Trimming cost V 3 bases and J 5 bases; bases outside gene matches: 4. CDR3 loop: CASSSAGGEETQYF. The CDR3 nucleotides read TGCGCCAGCAGCTCAGCGGGAGGGGAGGAGACCCAGTACTTC.

V and J are TRBV25-1 and TRBJ1-1, with 7 bases identical to TRBD1. The CDR3 length is 13 residues. Germline V gives CDR1 MGHDK, CDR2 SYGVNS. Trimming cost V 7 bases and J 5 bases; bases outside gene matches: 7. The CDR3 DNA reads TGTGCCAGCAACTCAAACAGGGGAACTGAAGCTTTCTTT. As protein: CASNSNRGTEAFF.

This chain links TRBV12-3 or TRBV12-4 with TRBJ2-7; D is uncertain. This CDR3 has 12 residues. V was trimmed by 7 bases and J by 2 bases, leaving 9 bases between them. The CDR3 bases are TGTGCCAGCACTTCAGGAACCTACGAGCAGTACTTC. Translated: CASTSGTYEQYF.

In its sample, this clonotype was seen a few times. The chain combines TRBV9 with TRBJ1-1; 7 bases match TRBD1. This CDR3 spans 16 amino acids. V lost 1 base, J lost 6 bases, and 12 bases stayed unmatched. Germline values: CDR1 SGDLS, CDR2 YYNGEE. CDR3 DNA sequence: TGTGCCAGCAGCGTATGGGGCACAGGGGACCACGCTGAAGCTTTCTTT. This gives the protein CASSVWGTGDHAEAFF.

The chain recombines TRBV14 with TRBJ2-2; no firm D call. The CDR3 totals 17 residues. The ends were cut back, 1 base at V and 6 bases at J, with 18 bases in the middle. Germline V lookup: CDR1 SGHDN, CDR2 FVKESK. CDR3 bases: TGTGCCAGCAGCCAAGTGTCTTCCACCTTTTACGCCGGGGAGCTGTTTTTT. This gives the protein CASSQVSSTFYAGELFF.

This clonotype was detected only a few times. V and J are TRBV20-1 and TRBJ2-5, with 7 positions matching TRBD2. After removal of 4 bases from V and 2 bases from J, the junction contained 10 bases not matched to a gene. In germline, CDR1 is DFQATT, CDR2 SNEGSKA (reference sequence). The CDR3 has 15 amino acids. This CDR3 is CSAITPSGEQETQYF. For the CDR3, the DNA is TGCAGTGCTATTACCCCCAGCGGGGAACAAGAGACCCAGTACTTC.

This clonotype was counted only a few times. The J gene is TRBJ2-3, the V gene TRBV5-1, with D perhaps TRBD1 (5 bases). CDR1 SGHRS and CDR2 YFSETQ come from the germline V gene. The V end was cut by 5 bases, the J end by 3 bases, with 16 bases between. This CDR3 is 15 amino acids long. The CDR3 DNA reads TGCGCCAGCAGGCGAGACAGTCCACAGACAGATACGCAGTATTTT. Translation: CASRRDSPQTDTQYF.

The chain is built from TRBV7-8 and TRBJ2-5; 9 bases are shared with TRBD1. The junction had 8 bases not matched to a gene; V was cut back by 0 bases and J by 6 bases. Per the germline V gene, CDR1 is SGHVS and CDR2 is FQNEAQ. The CDR3 contains 16 residues. The CDR3 DNA is TGTGCCAGCAGCTTAGCGAGAACAGGGGGCGAGCAGACCCAGTACTTC. The encoded protein is CASSLARTGGEQTQYF.

The rearrangement links TRBV24-1 to TRBJ2-3; D not certain. Trimming left V 3 bases short and J 2 bases short, with 5 bases between. The germline V gene encodes CDR1 KGHDR and CDR2 SFDVKD. CDR3 length: 13 residues. This CDR3 reads CATSDATTDTQYF. The CDR3 DNA reads as TGTGCCACCAGTGATGCGACCACAGATACGCAGTATTTT.

The chain recombines TRBV7-6 with TRBJ1-1, with TRBD1 matching over 7 bases. From germline, CDR1 is SGHVS and CDR2 FNYEAQ. J was trimmed by 4 bases and V by 5 bases; bases with no gene match: 4. The length of the CDR3 is 13 residues. The CDR3 loop reads CASSETGTTEAFF. The CDR3 bases are TGTGCCAGCAGCGAGACAGGGACCACTGAAGCTTTCTTT. The whole variable domain, remainder taken from reference TRBV7-6 and TRBJ1-1, is GAGVSQSPRYKVTKRGQDVALRCDPISGHVSLYWYRQALGQGPEFLTYFNYEAQQDKSGLPNDRFSAERPEGSISTLTIQRTEQRDSAMYRCASSETGTTEAFFGQGTRLTVV.

This clonotype was seen repeatedly, ten times or more. The rearrangement uses TRBV3-1 and TRBJ2-5; D call uncertain. V was shortened by 3 bases and J by 2 bases, with 7 bases between the two germline ends. The CDR3 has 13 residues. Germline CDR1 and CDR2: LGHDT and YNNKEL (reference sequence). The CDR3 loop is CASSQPIQETQYF. Here the CDR3 DNA reads TGTGCCAGCAGCCAGCCGATACAAGAGACCCAGTACTTC.

This clonotype was seen more than once but under ten times. The chain uses TRBV6-5 and TRBJ1-1, with D hard to call. Deletions cut 2 bases from V and 0 bases from J, with 10 bases between. The CDR3 sequence is 15 residues long. The germline V gene encodes CDR1 MNHEY and CDR2 SVGAGI. The CDR3 nucleotides are TGTGCCAGCAGTTACGGCCTGGGTTTGAACACTGAAGCTTTCTTT. It yields the protein CASSYGLGLNTEAFF.